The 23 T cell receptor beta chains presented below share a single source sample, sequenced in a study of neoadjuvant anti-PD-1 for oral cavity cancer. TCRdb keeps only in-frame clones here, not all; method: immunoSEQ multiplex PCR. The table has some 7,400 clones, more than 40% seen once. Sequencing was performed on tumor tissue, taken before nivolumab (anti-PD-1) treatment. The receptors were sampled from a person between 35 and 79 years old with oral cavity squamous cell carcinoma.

CDR3 sequence: CASSPQGQGFTGELFF. The CDR3 coding sequence is TGTGCCAGCAGCCCCCAGGGACAGGGGTTCACCGGGGAGCTGTTTTTT. The rearrangement uses TRBV9 and TRBJ2-2, with 10 bases identical to TRBD1. Per the germline V gene, CDR1 is SGDLS and CDR2 is YYNGEE. The CDR3 sequence is 16 residues long. The ends lost 4 bases at V and 4 bases at J; junction bases unmatched: 7.

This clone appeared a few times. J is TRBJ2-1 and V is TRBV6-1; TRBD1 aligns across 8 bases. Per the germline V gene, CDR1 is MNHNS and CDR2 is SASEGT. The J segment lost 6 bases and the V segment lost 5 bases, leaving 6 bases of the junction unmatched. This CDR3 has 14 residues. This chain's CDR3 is CASSSRQGINEQFF. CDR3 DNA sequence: TGTGCCAGCAGTAGCCGACAGGGGATCAATGAGCAGTTCTTC.

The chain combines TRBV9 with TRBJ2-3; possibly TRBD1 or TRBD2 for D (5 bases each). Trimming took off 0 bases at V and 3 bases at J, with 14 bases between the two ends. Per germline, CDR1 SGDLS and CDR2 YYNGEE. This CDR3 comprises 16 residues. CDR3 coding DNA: TGTGCCAGCAGCGTAGCTGCGGGCTGGGGGACAGATACGCAGTATTTT. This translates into CASSVAAGWGTDTQYF.

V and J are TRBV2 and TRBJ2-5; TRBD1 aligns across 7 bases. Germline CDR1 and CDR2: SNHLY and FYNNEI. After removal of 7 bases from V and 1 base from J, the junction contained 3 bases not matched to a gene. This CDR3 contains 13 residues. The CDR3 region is CASMGQSQETQYF. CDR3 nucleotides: TGTGCCAGCATGGGACAGAGCCAAGAGACCCAGTACTTC.

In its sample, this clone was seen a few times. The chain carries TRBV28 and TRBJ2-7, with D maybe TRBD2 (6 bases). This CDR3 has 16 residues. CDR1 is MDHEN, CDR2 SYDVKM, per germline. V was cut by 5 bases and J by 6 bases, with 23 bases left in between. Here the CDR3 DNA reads TGTGCCAGCAGTCCGACGACCGGGCTCATGGGGGGCGAGCAGTACTTC. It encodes CASSPTTGLMGGEQYF.

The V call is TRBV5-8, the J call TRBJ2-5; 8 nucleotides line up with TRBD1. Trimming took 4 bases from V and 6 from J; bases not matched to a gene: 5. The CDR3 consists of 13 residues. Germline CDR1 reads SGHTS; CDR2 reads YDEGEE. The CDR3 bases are TGTGCCAGCAGCCTAGGACAGGGAAAGACCCAGTACTTC. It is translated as CASSLGQGKTQYF.

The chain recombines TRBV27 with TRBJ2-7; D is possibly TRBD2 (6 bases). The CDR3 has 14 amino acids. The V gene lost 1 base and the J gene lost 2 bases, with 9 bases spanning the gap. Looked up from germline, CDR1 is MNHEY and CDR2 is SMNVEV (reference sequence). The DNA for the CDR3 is TGTGCCAGCAGTTTATGGGGGGAAGCCTACGAGCAGTACTTC. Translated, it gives CASSLWGEAYEQYF.

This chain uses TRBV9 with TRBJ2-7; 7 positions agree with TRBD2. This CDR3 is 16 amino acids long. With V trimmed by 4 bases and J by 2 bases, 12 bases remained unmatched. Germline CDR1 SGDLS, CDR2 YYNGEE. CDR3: CASSPQGAGVAYEQYF. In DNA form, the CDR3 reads TGTGCCAGCAGCCCTCAAGGTGCGGGAGTTGCCTACGAGCAGTACTTC. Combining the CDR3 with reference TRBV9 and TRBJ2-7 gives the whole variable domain DSGVTQTPKHLITATGQRVTLRCSPRSGDLSVYWYQQSLDQGLQFLIQYYNGEERAKGNILERFSAQQFPDLHSELNLSSLELGDSALYFCASSPQGAGVAYEQYFGPGTRLTVT.

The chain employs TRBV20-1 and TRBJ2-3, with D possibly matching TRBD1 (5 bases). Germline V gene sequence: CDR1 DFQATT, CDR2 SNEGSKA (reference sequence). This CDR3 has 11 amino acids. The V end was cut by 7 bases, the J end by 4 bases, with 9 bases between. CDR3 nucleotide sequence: TGCAGTGGGGGCCTGTCAGATACGCAGTATTTT. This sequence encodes CSGGLSDTQYF.

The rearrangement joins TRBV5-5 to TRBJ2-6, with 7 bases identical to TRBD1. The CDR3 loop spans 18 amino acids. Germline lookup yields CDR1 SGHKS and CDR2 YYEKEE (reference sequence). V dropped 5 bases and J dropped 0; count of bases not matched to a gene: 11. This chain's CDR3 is CASSKEGALGSGANVLTF. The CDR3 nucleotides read TGTGCCAGCAGTAAAGAGGGGGCCCTGGGCTCTGGGGCCAACGTCCTGACTTTC.

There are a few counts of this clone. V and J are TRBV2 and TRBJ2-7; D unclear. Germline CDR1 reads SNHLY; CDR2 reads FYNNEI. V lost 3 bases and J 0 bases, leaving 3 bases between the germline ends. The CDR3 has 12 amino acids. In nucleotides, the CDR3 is TGTGCCAGCAGTGACACCTCCTACGAGCAGTACTTC. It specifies CASSDTSYEQYF.

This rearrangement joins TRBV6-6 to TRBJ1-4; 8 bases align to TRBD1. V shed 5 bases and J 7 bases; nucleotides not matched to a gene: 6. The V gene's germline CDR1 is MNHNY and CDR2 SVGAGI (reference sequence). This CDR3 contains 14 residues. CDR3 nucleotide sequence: TGTGCCAGCAGTAAGACAGGGGAGGCTGAAAAACTGTTTTTT. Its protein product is CASSKTGEAEKLFF.

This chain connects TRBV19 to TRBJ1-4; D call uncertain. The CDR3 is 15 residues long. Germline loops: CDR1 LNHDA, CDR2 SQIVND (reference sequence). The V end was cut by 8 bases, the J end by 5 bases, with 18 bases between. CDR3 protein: CASQWRADKNEKLFF. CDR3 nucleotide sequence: TGTGCCAGTCAATGGAGGGCTGATAAGAATGAAAAACTGTTTTTT.

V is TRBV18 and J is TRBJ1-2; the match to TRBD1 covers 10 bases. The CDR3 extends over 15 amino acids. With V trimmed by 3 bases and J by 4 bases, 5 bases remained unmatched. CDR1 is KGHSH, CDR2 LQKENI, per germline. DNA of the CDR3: TGTGCCAGCTCACCCCCGGGACAGGGGCGCTATGGCTACACCTTC. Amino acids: CASSPPGQGRYGYTF.

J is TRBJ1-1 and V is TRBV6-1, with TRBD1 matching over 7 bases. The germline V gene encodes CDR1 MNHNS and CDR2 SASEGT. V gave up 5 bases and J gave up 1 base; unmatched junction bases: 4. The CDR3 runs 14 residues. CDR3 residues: CASSIQGENTEAFF. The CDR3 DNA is TGTGCCAGCAGTATCCAGGGGGAGAACACTGAAGCTTTCTTT.

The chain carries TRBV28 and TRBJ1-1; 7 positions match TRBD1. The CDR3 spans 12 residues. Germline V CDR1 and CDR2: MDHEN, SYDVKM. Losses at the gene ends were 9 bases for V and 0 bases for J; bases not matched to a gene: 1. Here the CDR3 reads CASDRVNTEAFF. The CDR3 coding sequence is TGTGCCAGTGACAGGGTGAACACTGAAGCTTTCTTT.

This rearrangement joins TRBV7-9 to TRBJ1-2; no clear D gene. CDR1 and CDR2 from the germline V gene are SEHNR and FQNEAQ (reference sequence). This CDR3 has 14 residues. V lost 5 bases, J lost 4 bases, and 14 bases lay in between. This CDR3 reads CASSGGSAPYGYTF. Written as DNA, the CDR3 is TGTGCCAGCAGCGGCGGATCGGCGCCCTATGGCTACACCTTC.

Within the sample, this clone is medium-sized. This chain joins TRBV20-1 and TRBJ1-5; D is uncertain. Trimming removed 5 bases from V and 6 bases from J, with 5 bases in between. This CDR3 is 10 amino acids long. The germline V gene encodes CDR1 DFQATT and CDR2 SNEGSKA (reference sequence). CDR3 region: CSAPGQPQHF. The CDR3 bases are TGCAGTGCTCCCGGTCAGCCCCAGCATTTT.

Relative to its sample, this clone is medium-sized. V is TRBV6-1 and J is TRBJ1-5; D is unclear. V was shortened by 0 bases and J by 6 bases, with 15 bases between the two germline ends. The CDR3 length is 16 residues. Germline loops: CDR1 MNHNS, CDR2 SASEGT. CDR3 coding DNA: TGTGCCAGCAGTGAAGCGCTAAGTTCCCGGATTCAGCCCCAGCATTTT. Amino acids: CASSEALSSRIQPQHF.

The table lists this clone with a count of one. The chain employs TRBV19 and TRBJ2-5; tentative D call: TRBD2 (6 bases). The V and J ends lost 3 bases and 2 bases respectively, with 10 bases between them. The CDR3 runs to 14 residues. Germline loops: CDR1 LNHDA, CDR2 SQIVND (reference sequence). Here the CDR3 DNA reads TGTGCCAGTAGTATCGCCGCGGGACAAGAGACCCAGTACTTC. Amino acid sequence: CASSIAAGQETQYF. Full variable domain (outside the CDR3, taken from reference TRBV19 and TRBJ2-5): DGGITQSPKYLFRKEGQNVTLSCEQNLNHDAMYWYRQDPGQGLRLIYYSQIVNDFQKGDIAEGYSVSREKKESFPLTVTSAQKNPTAFYLCASSIAAGQETQYFGPGTRLLVL.

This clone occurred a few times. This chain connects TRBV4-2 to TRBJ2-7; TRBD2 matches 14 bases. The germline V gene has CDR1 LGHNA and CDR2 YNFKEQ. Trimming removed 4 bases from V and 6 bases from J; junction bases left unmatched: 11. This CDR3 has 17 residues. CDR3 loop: CASSPAGGLAGGGEQYF. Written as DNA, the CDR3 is TGTGCCAGCAGCCCCGCGGGTGGACTAGCGGGAGGAGGCGAGCAGTACTTC.

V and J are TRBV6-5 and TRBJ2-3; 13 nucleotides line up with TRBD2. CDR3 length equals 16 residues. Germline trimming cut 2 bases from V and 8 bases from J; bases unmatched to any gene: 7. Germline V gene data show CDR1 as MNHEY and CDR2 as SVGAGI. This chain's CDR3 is CASSYLPTSGRATQYF. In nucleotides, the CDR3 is TGTGCCAGCAGTTACCTACCTACTAGCGGGAGGGCTACGCAGTATTTT.

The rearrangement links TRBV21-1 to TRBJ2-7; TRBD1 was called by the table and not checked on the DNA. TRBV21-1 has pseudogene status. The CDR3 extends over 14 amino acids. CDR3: CASSKPDSNYEQYF. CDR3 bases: TGTGCCAGCAGCAAACCGGACAGTAACTACGAGCAGTACTTC.